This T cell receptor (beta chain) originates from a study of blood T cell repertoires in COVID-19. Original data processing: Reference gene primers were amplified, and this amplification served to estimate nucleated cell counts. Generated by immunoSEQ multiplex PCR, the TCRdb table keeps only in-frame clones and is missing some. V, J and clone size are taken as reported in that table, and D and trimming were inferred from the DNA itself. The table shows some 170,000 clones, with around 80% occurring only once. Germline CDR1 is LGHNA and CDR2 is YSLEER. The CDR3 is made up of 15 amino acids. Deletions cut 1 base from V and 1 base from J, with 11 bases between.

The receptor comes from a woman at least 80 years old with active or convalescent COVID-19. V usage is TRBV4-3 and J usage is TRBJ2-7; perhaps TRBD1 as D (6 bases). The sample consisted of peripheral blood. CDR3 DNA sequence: TGCGCCAGCAGCCAAGCTCGCCAGGGGTCCTACGAGCAGTACTTC. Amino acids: CASSQARQGSYEQYF.